This TCR beta chain was identified in a study of naive and memory T cell subsets. General observations from the study: Over 95% of naive TCR sequences appeared only once after error correction, unlike memory subsets. Gini index rose across naive, CM, EM and EMRA in CD4 and CD8.

Two oligonucleotides, mixed equimolar, formed the beta constant-region primer covering TRBC1 and TRBC2. Nested alpha and beta constant-region primers with the SP2 primer drove four PCR rounds on ligated cDNA. In TCRdb, the UMI-ligation and nested PCR reads were re-called with MiXCR into one record per CDR3 protein. The sample shows approximately 80,000 distinct CDR3 sequences, 9% to 9.5% of them seen only once. This clonotype was seen a few times. Its antigen is unknown. This CDR3 is 13 amino acids long. V shed 3 bases and J shed 3 bases, with 9 bases lying between them. The germline V gene has CDR1 MGHRA and CDR2 YSYEKL. CMV status came from CD4+ IFNgamma after overnight CMV lysate stimulation. Four subsets defined by CD45RA and CD27 were sorted after CD3, CD4, CD8 and live/dead staining.

The TCR comes from a human donor in good health. The chain recombines TRBV4-1 with TRBJ2-7; D call uncertain. The sequencing sample was made of naive CD8+ T cells from blood. CDR3: CASSQTLVYEQYF. The CDR3 DNA follows: TGCGCCAGCAGCCAGACCCTCGTCTACGAGCAGTACTTC.